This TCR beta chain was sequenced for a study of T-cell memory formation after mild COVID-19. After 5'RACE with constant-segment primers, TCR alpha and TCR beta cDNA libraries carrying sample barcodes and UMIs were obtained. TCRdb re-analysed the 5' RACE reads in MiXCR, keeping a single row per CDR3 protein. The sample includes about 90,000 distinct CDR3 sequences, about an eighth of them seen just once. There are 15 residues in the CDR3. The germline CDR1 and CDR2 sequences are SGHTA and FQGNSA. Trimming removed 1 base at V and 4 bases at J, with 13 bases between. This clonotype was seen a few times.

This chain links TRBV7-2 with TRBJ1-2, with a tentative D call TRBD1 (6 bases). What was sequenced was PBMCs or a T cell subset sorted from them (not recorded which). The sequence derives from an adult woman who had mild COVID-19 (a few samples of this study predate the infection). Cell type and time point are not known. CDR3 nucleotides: TGTGCCAGCAGCTTAGGGACAGCGGTCGGCTATGGCTACACCTTC. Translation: CASSLGTAVGYGYTF.